This entry concerns a single T cell receptor beta chain. Its target is unknown. The CDR3 is 15 residues long. V was trimmed by 7 bases and J by 5 bases, leaving 18 bases between them. CDR1 is WNHNN, CDR2 SYGVQD, per germline (reference sequence). The primer mix had 60 Vbeta and 13 Jbeta primers. The repertoire was sequenced with immunoSEQ multiplex PCR; TCRdb's copy has only in-frame clones and lacks some. The sample carries about 130,000 clones, around 78% recorded once. This entry belongs to a study of cytomegalovirus exposure and HLA in healthy donors. Whole-study findings and limits: Later analysis identified several of the most significant clusters that appeared linked to common viral pathogens.

The chain carries TRBV10-1 and TRBJ2-1; tentative D call: TRBD1 (6 bases). The receptor was isolated from a woman in her forties or fifties in good health and CMV-seronegative. Sample: PBMCs. This CDR3 is CASKHRAPADNEQFF. CDR3 bases: TGCGCCAGCAAACACAGGGCACCAGCGGACAATGAGCAGTTCTTC.